This T cell receptor beta chain comes out of a study of a mutant IDH1 vaccine in newly diagnosed glioma. Time point meaning: week 47, end of study. Vaccination used 300 ug of mutant IDH1 20-mer peptide per dose, with topical imiquimod. On this clone itself: Its antigen is still unknown.

Some clones are missing from TCRdb's copy, which holds only in-frame ones; the method was immunoSEQ multiplex PCR. The sample has some 35,000 clones, 75% seen once. Germline V gene data show CDR1 as SGHRS and CDR2 as YFSETQ. V was pared by 1 base and J by 1 base, with 16 bases of the junction left unmatched. The CDR3 is made up of 21 amino acids. The chain recombines TRBV5-1 with TRBJ2-5; TRBD2 matches 13 bases. Source: PBMCs, taken from a glioma patient whose treatment included an IDH1 peptide vaccine. This sequence originates from a man aged 35-49 years with glioma. CDR3 amino acids: CASSLPTSGRVQDTPQETQYF. The CDR3 DNA reads as TGCGCCAGCAGCTTGCCTACTAGCGGGAGGGTGCAAGACACTCCCCAAGAGACCCAGTACTTC. The whole variable domain, remainder taken from reference TRBV5-1 and TRBJ2-5, is KAGVTQTPRYLIKTRGQQVTLSCSPISGHRSVSWYQQTPGQGLQFLFEYFSETQRNKGNFPGRFSGRQFSNSRSEMNVSTLELGDSALYLCASSLPTSGRVQDTPQETQYFGPGTRLLVL.